This T cell receptor beta chain stems from a study of PD-L1 blockade in urothelial cancer (dated by TCRdb to 2017 to 2019). Regarding the complete study: Every patient began therapy around 2014 and was given atezolizumab 1,200 mg intravenously every 3 weeks. About 90% of the roughly 29 patients were males with bladder-origin urothelial cancer, and 18 of 29 reported a prior smoking history. Patients had an ECOG performance status of 0 or 1 and had received between 0 and 3 prior chemotherapy regimens. Blood samples were analyzed 3 weeks after the start of treatment (second dose) and 6 weeks after the start of treatment. Blood samples gave median yields of 141,255 T cells and 82,636 unique TCRs, along with a median clonality of 0.080. The study was an exploratory multi-omic analysis of somatic, immune and clinical correlates of response to PD-L1 blockade with atezolizumab in urothelial cancer. Pretreatment tumor samples, along with matched peripheral blood serially collected before and after atezolizumab treatment, were subjected to TCR sequencing. Durable clinical benefit was defined as a progression-free survival longer than 6 months, and TCR features were additionally tested against progression-free survival and overall survival. Whole exome sequencing and RNA sequencing of pretreatment tumors were performed alongside TCR sequencing in the same patients. Durable clinical benefit was achieved by nine patients but not by the remaining 20. Some 30 patients had pretreatment blood TCR-seq, some 25 had at least one posttreatment blood collection, and some 25 had tumor TCR-seq.

Overall study outcomes, separate from this receptor: Greater expansion of tumor-associated TCR clones in peripheral blood 3 weeks after the start of treatment was observed in patients with durable benefit (n of about 24, p = 0.022). Improved progression-free and overall survival was found to be associated with pretreatment peripheral blood TCR clonality below the median. Because of the small sample size (n ≈ 31) and the many exploratory analyses performed, the results are intended to be regarded as hypothesis-generating.

With respect to this clone: The clone's antigen remains unknown. It has no much larger one-base neighbor in the sample; base qualities were not kept.

To estimate absolute template abundance from read counts, synthetic TCR analog templates were spiked into each PCR. The immunoSEQ assay used bias-controlled V and J gene primers to amplify TCRbeta CDR3 regions from genomic DNA. Sequencing of rearranged TCRbeta segments was performed at approximately 20X coverage. The authors' analysis ran thus. Sequencing errors were corrected by clustering and CDR3s were annotated against IMGT to assign V, D and J genes. Downstream analyses used only productive TCRbeta rearrangements, leaving out any out-of-frame or stop-codon sequences. To compute clonality, Shannon entropy was normalized by the log of the number of unique productive sequences and then subtracted from one. Fisher's exact test with Benjamini-Hochberg correction, at a threshold of adjusted p below 0.01, was used to find clones that differed between time points or between blood and tumor. As stored in TCRdb, this immuneACCESS dataset retains in-frame rearrangements with V and J assigned. A fraction of the clones does not appear; measured against another copy, unresolved V genes explain less than half of the discrepancy, and the remainder lacks a known reason. V and J calls and clone size are given by that table; D and trimming were obtained from the DNA. The sample table lists some 54,000 clones, over 75% of them with a count of one. The ten most abundant clones make up 5% to 6% of the sample.

The cohort included about 27 patients with locally advanced or metastatic urothelial carcinoma who were treated at Memorial Sloan Kettering on a trial protocol. Peripheral blood mononuclear cells were collected pretreatment and during treatment, with between 1 and 8 total time points per patient. The Qiagen DNeasy Blood extraction kit was used to purify genomic DNA from total PBMCs and from tumor samples. Collected pretreatment and during treatment, PBMCs were isolated and stored as previously described. Per the germline V gene, MDHEN is the CDR1 and SYDVKM is the CDR2. The trim is 4 bases for V and 5 bases for J, with a gap of 5 bases between the germline ends. Reading from cysteine to phenylalanine, the CDR3 counts 11 amino acids. Just the 33-base CDR3 DNA is kept, in frame starting at base 1.

The chain uses TRBV28 and TRBJ1-2; the D gene identity is not certain. The clonotype was recovered from a man aged 40-49 years with urothelial cancer. The sample in question was PBMCs, obtained around atezolizumab (anti-PD-L1) treatment. The DNA is as follows: TGTGCCAGCAGTTCCCAGTATGGCTACACCTTC. It specifies CASSSQYGYTF.